This record looks at one T cell receptor (beta chain) sequence and its context. The target antigen is unknown. What was sequenced were expressed TCRB transcripts, since all of the isolated RNA had been reverse transcribed. Measured with immunoSEQ multiplex PCR; TCRdb has only the in-frame clones, and not every one. The table lists some 150,000 clones, more than 10% of them singletons. The CDR3 contains 16 residues. The V gene's germline CDR1 is LGHNA and CDR2 YNFKEQ. Trimming at V came to 0 bases and at J to 5 bases, leaving 8 bases not matched to a gene. The entry originates in a study of beta chain features in type 1 diabetes. Study-level points and caveats: Moderately but significantly shorter TCRB CDR3s were found in Type 1 diabetes patients in all four CD4+ subsets.

The sequence was obtained from a man between 18 and 35 years old with type 1 diabetes. The sequenced material came from central memory CD4+ T cells from blood. The J gene is TRBJ2-5, the V gene TRBV4-2; 8 bases match TRBD2. CDR3 in amino acids: CASSQEGSGAMETQYF. The CDR3 DNA reads TGTGCCAGCAGCCAAGAGGGTAGCGGGGCAATGGAGACCCAGTACTTC.